One T cell receptor (beta chain) is described in this entry. The antigen remains unidentified. CDR3 length equals 14 residues. Germline V lookup: CDR1 SGHAT, CDR2 FQNNGV. V lost 1 base, J lost 3 bases, and 7 bases lay in between. This record belongs to a study of cytomegalovirus exposure and HLA in healthy donors. Study-level points and caveats: A likely sequencing artifact accounted for one observed cluster of highly shared sequence variants. The CMV antigen specificity of a few CMV-associated chains was confirmed through in vitro analysis. The presence/absence work took it that sequencing depth was about the same across donors.

The PCR used 60 Vbeta and 13 Jbeta primers. The authors' processing: Later reanalysis found around 74 million unique TCR beta chains, around 10 million of them shared. Here immunoSEQ multiplex PCR was the method, and the copy in TCRdb shows in-frame clones only, minus some. That table supplies the V and J calls and clone size; D and trimming were determined from the DNA. The table shows about 140,000 clones, with 76% occurring only once. Material for sequencing was PBMCs. The rearrangement links TRBV11-2 to TRBJ1-3; D gene ambiguous. The sequence was collected from a man aged 35-49 years in good health and CMV-seronegative. The CDR3 DNA reads as TGTGCCAGCAGCTTAGGGGGAGGTGGAAACACCATATATTTT. Translating gives CASSLGGGGNTIYF.